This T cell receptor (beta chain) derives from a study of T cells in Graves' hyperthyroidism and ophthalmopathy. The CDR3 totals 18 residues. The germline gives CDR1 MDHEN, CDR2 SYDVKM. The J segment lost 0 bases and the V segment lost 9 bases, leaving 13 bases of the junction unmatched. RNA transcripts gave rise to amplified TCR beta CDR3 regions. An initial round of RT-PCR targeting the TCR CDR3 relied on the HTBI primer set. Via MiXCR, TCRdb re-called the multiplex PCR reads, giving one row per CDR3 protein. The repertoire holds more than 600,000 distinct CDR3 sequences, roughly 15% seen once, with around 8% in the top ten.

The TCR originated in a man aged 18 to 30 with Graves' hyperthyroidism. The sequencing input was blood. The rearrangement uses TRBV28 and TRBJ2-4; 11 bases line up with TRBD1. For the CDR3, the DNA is TGTGCCAGTGGGCGGGACAGGGGGTGGGGGGTAGCCAAAAACATTCAGTACTTC. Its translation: CASGRDRGWGVAKNIQYF. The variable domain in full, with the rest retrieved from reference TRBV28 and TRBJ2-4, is DVKVTQSSRYLVKRTGEKVFLECVQDMDHENMFWYRQDPGLGLRLIYFSYDVKMKEKGDIPEGYSVSREKKERFSLILESASTNQTSMYLCASGRDRGWGVAKNIQYFGAGTRLSVL.